A single TCR beta chain is shown here with its context. Once RNA had been extracted, it was reverse transcribed into cDNA to act as the sequencing template. TCRdb's copy holds only in-frame clones and misses some; the assay was immunoSEQ multiplex PCR. The sample holds a few hundred thousand clones; roughly 56% are singletons and the top ten take roughly 1.6%. The sample belongs to a study of CD8+ T cells in alopecia areata. The germline V gene encodes CDR1 SGHDT and CDR2 YYEEEE. With 3 bases removed from V and 1 base from J, the gap between germline ends came to 13 bases. CDR3 size: 16 residues. Treatment described: oral pan-JAK inhibitor, 5-10 mg twice daily.

This clonotype was sampled from a human donor with alopecia areata. V usage is TRBV5-6 and J usage is TRBJ2-2, with unresolved D. Sample: CD4+ T cells sorted from blood, taken at week 4, from a patient treated with tofacitinib. The CDR3 loop reads CASSSVRALNTGELFF. The CDR3 DNA follows: TGTGCCAGCAGCTCTGTTCGGGCCTTGAACACCGGGGAGCTGTTTTTT.